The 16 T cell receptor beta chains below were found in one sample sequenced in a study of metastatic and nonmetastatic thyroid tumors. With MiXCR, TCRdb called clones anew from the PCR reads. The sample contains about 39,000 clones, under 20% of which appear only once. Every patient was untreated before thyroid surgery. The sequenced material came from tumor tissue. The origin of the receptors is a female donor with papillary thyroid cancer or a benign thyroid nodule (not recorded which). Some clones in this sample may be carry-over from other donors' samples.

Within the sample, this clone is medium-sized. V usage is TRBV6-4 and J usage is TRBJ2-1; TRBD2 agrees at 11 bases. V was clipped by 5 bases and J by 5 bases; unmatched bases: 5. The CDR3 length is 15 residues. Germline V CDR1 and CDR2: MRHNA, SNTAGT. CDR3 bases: TGTGCCAGCAGTCCACTAGCGGGAGAAAACAATGAGCAGTTCTTC. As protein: CASSPLAGENNEQFF.

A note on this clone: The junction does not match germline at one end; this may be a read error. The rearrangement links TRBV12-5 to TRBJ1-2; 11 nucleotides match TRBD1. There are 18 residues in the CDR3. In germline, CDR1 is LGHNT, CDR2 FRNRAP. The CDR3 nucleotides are TGTGCTAGTGGTCTCGACCTGGACAGGGGGCTTAGTTACTATGGCCACACCTTC. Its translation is CASGLDLDRGLSYYGHTF.

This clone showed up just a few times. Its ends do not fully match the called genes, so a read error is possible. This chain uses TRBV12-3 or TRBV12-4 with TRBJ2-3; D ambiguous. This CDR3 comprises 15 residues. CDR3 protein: CTSNPVGPDTDTQYF. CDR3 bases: TGTACCAGCAACCCCGTGGGCCCCGACACAGATACGCAGTATTTT.

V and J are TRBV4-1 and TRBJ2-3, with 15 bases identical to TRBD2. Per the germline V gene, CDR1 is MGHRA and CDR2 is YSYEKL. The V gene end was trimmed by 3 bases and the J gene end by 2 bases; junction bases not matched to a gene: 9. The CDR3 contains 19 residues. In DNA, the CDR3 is TGCGCCAGCAGCCAGGCTCAGGGACTAGCGGGGGGTAACACAGATACGCAGTATTTT. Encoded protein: CASSQAQGLAGGNTDTQYF.

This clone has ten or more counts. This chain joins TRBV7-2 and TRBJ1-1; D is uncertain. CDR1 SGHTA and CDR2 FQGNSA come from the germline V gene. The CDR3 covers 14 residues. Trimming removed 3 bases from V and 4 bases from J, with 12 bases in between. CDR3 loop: CASSFMVVTTEAFF. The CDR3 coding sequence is TGTGCCAGCAGCTTTATGGTCGTTACCACTGAAGCTTTCTTT.

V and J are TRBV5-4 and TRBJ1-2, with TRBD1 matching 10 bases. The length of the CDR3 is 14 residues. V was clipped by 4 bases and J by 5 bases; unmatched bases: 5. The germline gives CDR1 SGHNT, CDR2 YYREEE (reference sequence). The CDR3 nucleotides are TGTGCCAGCAGCACGGGACAGGGGCGGTATGGCTACACCTTC. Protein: CASSTGQGRYGYTF.

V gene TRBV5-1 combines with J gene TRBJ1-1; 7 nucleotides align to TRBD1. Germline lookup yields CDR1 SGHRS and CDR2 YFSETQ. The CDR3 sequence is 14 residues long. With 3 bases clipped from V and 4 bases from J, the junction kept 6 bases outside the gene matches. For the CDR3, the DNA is TGCGCCAGCAGCTCCCAGGGGGGCAGCACTGAAGCTTTCTTT. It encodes CASSSQGGSTEAFF.

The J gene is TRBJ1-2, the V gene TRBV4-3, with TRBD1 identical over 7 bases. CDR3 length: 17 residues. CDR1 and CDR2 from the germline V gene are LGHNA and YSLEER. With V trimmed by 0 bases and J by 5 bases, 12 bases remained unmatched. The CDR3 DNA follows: TGCGCCAGCAGCCAAGATCTTCCAGGGGGGATGCGGTATGGCTACACCTTC. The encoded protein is CASSQDLPGGMRYGYTF.

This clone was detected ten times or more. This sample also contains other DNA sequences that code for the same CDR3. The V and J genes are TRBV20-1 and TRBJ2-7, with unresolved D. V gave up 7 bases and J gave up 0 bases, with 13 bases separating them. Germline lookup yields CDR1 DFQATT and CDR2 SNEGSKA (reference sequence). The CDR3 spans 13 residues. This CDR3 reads CSGYRGFSYEQYF. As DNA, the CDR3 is TGCAGTGGTTATCGTGGATTCTCCTACGAGCAGTACTTC.

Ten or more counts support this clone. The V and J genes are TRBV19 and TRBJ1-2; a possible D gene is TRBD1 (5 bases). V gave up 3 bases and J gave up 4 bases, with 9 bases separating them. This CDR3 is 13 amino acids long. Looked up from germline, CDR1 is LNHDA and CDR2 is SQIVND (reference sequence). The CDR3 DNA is TGTGCCAGTAGTATGAACAGGTTCTATGGCTACACCTTC. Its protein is CASSMNRFYGYTF. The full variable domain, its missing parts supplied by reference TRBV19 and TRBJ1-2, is DGGITQSPKYLFRKEGQNVTLSCEQNLNHDAMYWYRQDPGQGLRLIYYSQIVNDFQKGDIAEGYSVSREKKESFPLTVTSAQKNPTAFYLCASSMNRFYGYTFGSGTRLTVV.

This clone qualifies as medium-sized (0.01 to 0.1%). The CDR3 DNA reads TGTGCCAGCAGCCGAACGGGACAGGGGTTGGGTGAGCAGTTCTTC. This gives the protein CASSRTGQGLGEQFF. The chain has TRBV7-8 and TRBJ2-1, with TRBD1 matching over 10 bases. The CDR3 spans 15 residues. After removal of 5 bases from V and 9 bases from J, the junction contained 10 bases not matched to a gene. Germline loops: CDR1 SGHVS, CDR2 FQNEAQ.

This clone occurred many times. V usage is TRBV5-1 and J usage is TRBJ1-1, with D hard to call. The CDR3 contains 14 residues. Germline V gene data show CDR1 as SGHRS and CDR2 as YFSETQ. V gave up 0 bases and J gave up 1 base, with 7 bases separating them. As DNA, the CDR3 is TGCGCCAGCAGCTTGGGAGGAGGGAACACTGAAGCTTTCTTT. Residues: CASSLGGGNTEAFF.

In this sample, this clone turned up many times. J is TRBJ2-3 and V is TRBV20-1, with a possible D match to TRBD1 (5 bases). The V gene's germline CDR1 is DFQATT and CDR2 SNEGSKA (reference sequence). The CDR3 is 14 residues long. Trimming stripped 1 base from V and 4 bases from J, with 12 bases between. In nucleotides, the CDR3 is TGCAGTGCTAGAGCCCAGGGTTCAGCAGATACGCAGTATTTT. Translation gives CSARAQGSADTQYF.

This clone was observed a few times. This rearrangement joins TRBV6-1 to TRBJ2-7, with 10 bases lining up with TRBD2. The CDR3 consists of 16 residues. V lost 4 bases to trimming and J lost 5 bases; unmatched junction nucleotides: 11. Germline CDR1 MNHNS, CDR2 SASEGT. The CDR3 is CASSVSSGSGVDEQYF. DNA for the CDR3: TGTGCCAGCAGTGTGTCTAGCGGGAGTGGAGTCGACGAGCAGTACTTC.

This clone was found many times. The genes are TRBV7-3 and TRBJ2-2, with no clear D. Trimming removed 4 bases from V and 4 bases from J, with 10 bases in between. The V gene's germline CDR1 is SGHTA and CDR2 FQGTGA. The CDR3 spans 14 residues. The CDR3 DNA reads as TGTGCCAGCAGCTCCGGATCGGGCACCGGGGAGCTGTTTTTT. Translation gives CASSSGSGTGELFF.

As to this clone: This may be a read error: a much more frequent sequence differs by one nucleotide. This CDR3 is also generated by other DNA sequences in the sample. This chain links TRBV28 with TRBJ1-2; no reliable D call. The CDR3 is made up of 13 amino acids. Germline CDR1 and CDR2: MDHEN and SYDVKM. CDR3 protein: CASSFMSNYGYTF. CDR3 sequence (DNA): TGTGCCAGCAGTTTTATGTCCAACTACGGCTACACCTTC.